This T cell receptor beta chain is from a study of graft-versus-host responses after intestinal transplantation. Study as a whole: Transplant types were multivisceral, liver-intestinal, or isolated intestinal.

Study-wide results and limits: The study found high graft-versus-host to host-versus-graft clonal ratios in allografts of patients with graft-donor T cell macrochimerism. Ileal or blood samples showed some GvH clones first, and such clones were also found in recipient marrow.

Some clones are missing from TCRdb's copy, which holds only in-frame ones; the method was immunoSEQ multiplex PCR. Of roughly 19,000 clones listed, around 76% are singletons. To note about this clone: Its antigen is still unknown.

Intraepithelial lymphocytes and lamina propria lymphocytes were released through processing of graft tissue. The source material was ileum tissue, sampled approximately 3 weeks after intestinal transplant. The receptor was derived from a human patient who received an intestinal transplant, so some T cells may come from the graft donor.

CDR3 nucleotide sequence: TGTGCCAGCAGTGAATATATGGTGAACAGTGAAAAACTGTTTTTT. Translating it yields CASSEYMVNSEKLFF. This chain connects TRBV25-1 to TRBJ1-4; D is ambiguous. The CDR3 sequence is 15 residues long. CDR1 is MGHDK, CDR2 SYGVNS, per germline. The germline V and J ends were trimmed by 0 bases and 7 bases, with 12 bases remaining between them.